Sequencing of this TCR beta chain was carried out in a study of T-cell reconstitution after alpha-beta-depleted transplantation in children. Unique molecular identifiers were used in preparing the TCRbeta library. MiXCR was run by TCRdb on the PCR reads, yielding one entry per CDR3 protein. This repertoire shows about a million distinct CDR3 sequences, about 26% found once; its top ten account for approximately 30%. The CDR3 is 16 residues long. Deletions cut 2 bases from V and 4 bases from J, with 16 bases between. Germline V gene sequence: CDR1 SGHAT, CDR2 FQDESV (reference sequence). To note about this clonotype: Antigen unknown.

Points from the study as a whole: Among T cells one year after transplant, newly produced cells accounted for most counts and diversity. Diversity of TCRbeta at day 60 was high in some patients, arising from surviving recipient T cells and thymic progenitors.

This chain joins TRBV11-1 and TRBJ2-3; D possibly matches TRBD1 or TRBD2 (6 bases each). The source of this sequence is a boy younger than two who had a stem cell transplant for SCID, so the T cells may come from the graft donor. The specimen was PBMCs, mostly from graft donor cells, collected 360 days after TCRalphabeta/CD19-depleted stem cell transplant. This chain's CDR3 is CASSLSGAGQADTQYF. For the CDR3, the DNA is TGTGCCAGCAGCTTATCGGGGGCGGGGCAGGCAGATACGCAGTATTTT.